A single sample is the source of the 29 T cell receptor beta chains below, sequenced in a study of T cells after yellow fever vaccination. TCRdb used MiXCR to reprocess the 5' RACE reads, holding one entry per CDR3 protein. This table holds 450,000 to 550,000 distinct CDR3 sequences, just over 20% found once. The specimen comprised PBMCs, sampled less than 25 days after the first yellow fever vaccination. The receptors were sampled from a young man who received the YFV17D yellow fever vaccine.

A few counts support this clonotype. This chain links TRBV20-1 with TRBJ1-1, with no clear D. V lost 5 bases and J 10 bases, leaving 20 bases between the germline ends. CDR1 is DFQATT and CDR2 is SNEGSKA in the germline V gene (reference sequence). CDR3 length: 13 residues. The CDR3 sequence: CSADTPEPSGAFF. The DNA for the CDR3 is TGCAGTGCTGATACCCCGGAGCCCTCGGGAGCTTTCTTT.

This clonotype has only a few counts. V and J are TRBV4-3 and TRBJ2-4; D might be TRBD1 (5 bases). This CDR3 has 19 amino acids. Trimming removed 1 base at V and 0 bases at J, with 19 bases between. Looked up from germline, CDR1 is LGHNA and CDR2 is YSLEER. In nucleotides, the CDR3 is TGCGCCAGCAGCCAAGGGGGTCCCGTGACAGAGATAGCCAAAAACATTCAGTACTTC. Translating it yields CASSQGGPVTEIAKNIQYF.

For the CDR3, the DNA is TGTGCCAGCAGCCCTAGGCTTGACTCCGGGGAGCTGTTTTTT. Protein product: CASSPRLDSGELFF. This sequence joins TRBV9 and TRBJ2-2, with D unclear. Looked up from germline, CDR1 is SGDLS and CDR2 is YYNGEE. This CDR3 comprises 14 residues. The V end lost 4 bases, the J end lost 6 bases, and 13 bases lay between the germline ends.

This clonotype was recorded many times. The chain recombines TRBV12-3 or TRBV12-4 with TRBJ2-5; a possible D gene is TRBD2 (7 bases). The CDR3 contains 13 residues. V shed 5 bases and J shed 5 bases, with 12 bases lying between them. This chain's CDR3 is CASSPRGGETQYF. Written as DNA, the CDR3 is TGTGCCAGCAGTCCCAGGGGAGGGGAGACCCAGTACTTC.

The chain has TRBV11-2 and TRBJ2-1; D is unresolved. Per germline, CDR1 SGHAT and CDR2 FQNNGV. The CDR3 totals 10 residues. V dropped 8 bases and J dropped 10 bases, with 9 bases sitting between them. The CDR3 DNA follows: TGTGCCAGCCAAACAGAAGAGCAGTTCTTC. This codes for CASQTEEQFF.

This clonotype was counted a few times. V is TRBV5-4 and J is TRBJ1-1, with a weak D call TRBD1 (6 bases). The germline V and J ends were trimmed by 4 bases and 4 bases, with 20 bases remaining between them. The CDR3 is made up of 16 amino acids. Germline loops: CDR1 SGHNT, CDR2 YYREEE (reference sequence). The DNA of the CDR3 is TGTGCCAGCAGCCCCGGGGGCGGTCAGGCTCGCACTGAAGCTTTCTTT. Encoded protein: CASSPGGGQARTEAFF.

In this sample, this clonotype turned up a few times. This chain uses TRBV7-3 with TRBJ2-3; the D call may be TRBD1 or TRBD2 (7 bases each). The germline gives CDR1 SGHTA, CDR2 FQGTGA. There are 14 residues in the CDR3. Trimming removed 4 bases at V and 7 bases at J, with 15 bases between. CDR3 sequence reads: CASSSQGGGYTQYF. The CDR3 DNA follows: TGTGCCAGCAGCTCCCAGGGGGGGGGCTATACGCAGTATTTT.

The genes are TRBV7-2 and TRBJ1-2, with a weak D call TRBD1 (6 bases). From germline, CDR1 is SGHTA and CDR2 FQGNSA. Trimming stripped 5 bases from V and 3 bases from J, with 16 bases between. There are 15 residues in the CDR3. The CDR3 coding sequence is TGTGCCAGCAGCCCGGTCGCGGGGGGCGACTATGGCTACACCTTC. This encodes CASSPVAGGDYGYTF.

This clonotype was found a few times. The chain uses TRBV27 and TRBJ2-1, with D maybe TRBD1 (6 bases). Trimming shortened V by 3 bases and J by 3 bases, and 9 bases separated the two germline ends. CDR3 length: 14 amino acids. CDR1 MNHEY and CDR2 SMNVEV come from the germline V gene (reference sequence). The CDR3 bases are TGTGCCAGCAGTTTTGACAGGAGCTACAATGAGCAGTTCTTC. This sequence encodes CASSFDRSYNEQFF.

A few counts support this clonotype. The chain has TRBV6-2 or TRBV6-3 and TRBJ2-2; D possibly uses TRBD1 or TRBD2 (5 bases each). The germline V and J ends were trimmed by 2 bases and 6 bases, with 10 bases remaining between them. The germline gives CDR1 MNHEY, CDR2 SVGEGT. The CDR3 totals 14 residues. CDR3 in amino acids: CASSYRQGAGELFF. CDR3 coding DNA: TGTGCCAGCAGTTACCGCCAGGGAGCCGGGGAGCTGTTTTTT.

V gene TRBV25-1 combines with J gene TRBJ2-5, with D maybe TRBD2 (6 bases). CDR3 length: 16 residues. V lost 4 bases and J 7 bases, leaving 22 bases between the germline ends. The germline CDR1 and CDR2 sequences are MGHDK and SYGVNS. The CDR3 sequence is CASSATGEGLRGTQYF. The CDR3 DNA is TGTGCCAGCAGTGCGACCGGGGAAGGGCTGCGGGGGACCCAGTACTTC.

In this sample, this clonotype turned up many times. V gene TRBV10-1 combines with J gene TRBJ2-3; 7 bases line up with TRBD1. V dropped 3 bases and J dropped 3; count of bases not matched to a gene: 12. CDR1 is WNHNN, CDR2 SYGVQD, per germline (reference sequence). CDR3 length: 17 amino acids. CDR3 sequence reads: CASSESRGQYRTDTQYF. Here the CDR3 DNA reads TGCGCCAGCAGTGAATCGAGGGGGCAGTATCGTACAGATACGCAGTATTTT.

This clonotype has more than one count but fewer than ten. The chain uses TRBV6-5 and TRBJ1-2; D is possibly TRBD1 (5 bases). The CDR3 loop spans 12 amino acids. Germline-derived CDR1 and CDR2 are MNHEY and SVGAGI. Trimming took off 5 bases at V and 8 bases at J, with 12 bases between the two ends. The CDR3 protein is CASSLRGWGYTF. CDR3 sequence (DNA): TGTGCCAGCAGTCTAAGGGGATGGGGCTACACCTTC.

DNA of the CDR3: TGTGCCAGCAGCTTGGGACTCGACCCCCCTCTACAGCAGTTCTTC. Translated: CASSLGLDPPLQQFF. V is TRBV7-2 and J is TRBJ2-1, with TRBD2 as a possible D gene (6 bases). Germline lookup yields CDR1 SGHTA and CDR2 FQGNSA. The length of the CDR3 is 15 residues. Trimming stripped 3 bases from V and 11 bases from J, with 20 bases between. Looking up the rest from reference TRBV7-2 and TRBJ2-1 gives the full variable domain: GAGVSQSPSNKVTEKGKDVELRCDPISGHTALYWYRQSLGQGLEFLIYFQGNSAPDKSGLPSDRFSAERTGGSVSTLTIQRTQQEDSAVYLCASSLGLDPPLQQFFGPGTRLTVL.

The rearrangement links TRBV11-2 to TRBJ2-2, with unresolved D. V lost 2 bases to trimming and J lost 7 bases, with 11 bases between them. Germline V lookup: CDR1 SGHAT, CDR2 FQNNGV. The CDR3 contains 14 residues. This CDR3 reads CASSLSQPSGELFF. The CDR3 nucleotides are TGTGCCAGCAGCTTAAGTCAGCCCAGCGGGGAGCTGTTTTTT.

The gene calls are TRBV5-5 and TRBJ1-5; D ambiguous. Germline loops: CDR1 SGHKS, CDR2 YYEKEE (reference sequence). With 4 bases removed from V and 0 bases from J, the gap between germline ends came to 11 bases. The CDR3 is 15 amino acids. Here the CDR3 reads CASSVSGHSNQPQHF. The CDR3, as DNA: TGTGCCAGCAGCGTATCGGGTCATAGCAATCAGCCCCAGCATTTT.

This clonotype showed up just a few times. The genes are TRBV7-2 and TRBJ2-2; possibly TRBD2 for D (5 bases). The CDR3 consists of 16 residues. Deletions cut 3 bases from V and 4 bases from J, with 15 bases between. Germline CDR1 reads SGHTA; CDR2 reads FQGNSA. The CDR3 spells CASSFGVTRGTGELFF. CDR3 nucleotide sequence: TGTGCCAGCAGCTTCGGGGTTACACGAGGCACCGGGGAGCTGTTTTTT.

This clonotype turned up a few times. V is TRBV20-1 and J is TRBJ2-7; D is possibly TRBD2 (6 bases). This CDR3 contains 14 residues. V was pared by 6 bases and J by 0 bases, with 15 bases between. Germline lookup yields CDR1 DFQATT and CDR2 SNEGSKA (reference sequence). The CDR3 here is CSAGDFPSSYEQYV. CDR3 DNA: TGCAGTGCAGGGGACTTCCCGAGCTCCTACGAGCAGTACGTC.

This chain connects TRBV5-1 to TRBJ1-2; D not certain. CDR3 length: 13 residues. Trimming removed 1 base from V and 6 bases from J, with 10 bases in between. CDR1 and CDR2 from the germline V gene are SGHRS and YFSETQ. The DNA of the CDR3 is TGCGCCAGCAGCTTGAGTTCAGGTGATGGCTACACCTTC. Translation gives CASSLSSGDGYTF.

V and J are TRBV18 and TRBJ1-2; D is perhaps TRBD1 (5 bases). Per germline, CDR1 KGHSH and CDR2 LQKENI. The V end lost 4 bases, the J end lost 10 bases, and 16 bases lay between the germline ends. The CDR3 runs to 13 residues. The CDR3 loop reads CASSLDQGAVYTF. CDR3 in DNA: TGTGCCAGCTCACTCGATCAGGGCGCTGTCTACACCTTC. Combining the CDR3 with reference TRBV18 and TRBJ1-2 gives the whole variable domain NAGVMQNPRHLVRRRGQEARLRCSPMKGHSHVYWYRQLPEEGLKFMVYLQKENIIDESGMPKERFSAEFPKEGPSILRIQQVVRGDSAAYFCASSLDQGAVYTFGSGTRLTVV.

The chain recombines TRBV9 with TRBJ2-3, with unresolved D. The CDR3 consists of 12 residues. V was shortened by 7 bases and J by 2 bases, with 8 bases between the two germline ends. Germline values: CDR1 SGDLS, CDR2 YYNGEE. The CDR3 DNA is TGTGCCAGCGGGCTGGCCACAGATACGCAGTATTTT. Protein sequence: CASGLATDTQYF.

The chain joins TRBV29-1 to TRBJ2-1; a possible D gene is TRBD2 (5 bases). V was shortened by 6 bases and J by 0 bases, with 15 bases between the two germline ends. The CDR3 runs to 15 residues. The germline V gene encodes CDR1 SQVTM and CDR2 ANQGSEA. The CDR3 here is CSVKLVKSSYNEQFF. Written as DNA, the CDR3 is TGCAGCGTAAAACTAGTCAAGAGCTCCTACAATGAGCAGTTCTTC.

V gene TRBV13 combines with J gene TRBJ1-1; no clear D gene. Germline V gene sequence: CDR1 PRHDT, CDR2 FYEKMQ (reference sequence). The V and J ends lost 5 bases and 4 bases respectively, with 11 bases between them. The CDR3 contains 13 residues. In DNA, the CDR3 is TGTGCCAGCAGCGTGACCCCGGGCACTGAAGCTTTCTTT. Translated, it gives CASSVTPGTEAFF.

The chain recombines TRBV18 with TRBJ2-5; TRBD2 might be the D (7 bases). Germline V gene sequence: CDR1 KGHSH, CDR2 LQKENI. There are 15 residues in the CDR3. V was clipped by 2 bases and J by 3 bases, with 13 bases between them. CDR3 in DNA: TGTGCCAGCTCACCAGGCGGGGGCCGGGAAGAGACCCAGTACTTC. This translates into CASSPGGGREETQYF.

J is TRBJ1-3 and V is TRBV27; no clear D gene. The CDR3 totals 14 residues. The ends were cut back, 2 bases at V and 3 bases at J, with 8 bases in the middle. Looked up from germline, CDR1 is MNHEY and CDR2 is SMNVEV (reference sequence). The CDR3 reads CASSLGPFGNTIYF. CDR3 bases: TGTGCCAGCAGTTTAGGGCCCTTTGGAAACACCATATATTTT.

V and J are TRBV7-8 and TRBJ2-1; 7 positions match TRBD2. The junction had 7 bases not matched to a gene; V was cut back by 3 bases and J by 14 bases. The CDR3 length is 12 residues. Germline CDR1 reads SGHVS; CDR2 reads FQNEAQ. CDR3 sequence (DNA): TGTGCCAGCAGCTTTGGAGCGGGACGGAAGTTCTTC. Protein product: CASSFGAGRKFF.

V is TRBV29-1 and J is TRBJ1-6; D is undetermined. The CDR3 totals 15 residues. Trimming took off 4 bases at V and 5 bases at J, with 15 bases between the two ends. The germline CDR1 and CDR2 sequences are SQVTM and ANQGSEA. CDR3 in amino acids: CSVVRHGVHNSPLHF. The DNA for the CDR3 is TGCAGCGTTGTAAGGCACGGCGTCCATAATTCACCCCTCCACTTT. The full variable domain, completed using reference TRBV29-1 and TRBJ1-6, is SAVISQKPSRDICQRGTSLTIQCQVDSQVTMMFWYRQQPGQSLTLIATANQGSEATYESGFVIDKFPISRPNLTFSTLTVSNMSPEDSSIYLCSVVRHGVHNSPLHFGNGTRLTVT.

This clonotype has just a few counts. The chain is built from TRBV27 and TRBJ1-5; a weak D match, TRBD1 (5 bases). This CDR3 region has 14 residues. The V end lost 4 bases, the J end lost 9 bases, and 16 bases lay between the germline ends. Looked up from germline, CDR1 is MNHEY and CDR2 is SMNVEV (reference sequence). In nucleotides, the CDR3 is TGTGCCAGCAGTTCCCTAGACAGCCCCTCGCCCCAGCATTTT. Protein: CASSSLDSPSPQHF.

This clonotype occurred a few times. The chain joins TRBV29-1 to TRBJ2-3; no reliable D call. V lost 1 base, J lost 3 bases, and 5 bases lay in between. The CDR3 loop spans 12 amino acids. Germline CDR1 reads SQVTM; CDR2 reads ANQGSEA. The CDR3 loop is CSVEAVTDTQYF. CDR3 DNA sequence: TGCAGCGTTGAAGCCGTAACAGATACGCAGTATTTT.